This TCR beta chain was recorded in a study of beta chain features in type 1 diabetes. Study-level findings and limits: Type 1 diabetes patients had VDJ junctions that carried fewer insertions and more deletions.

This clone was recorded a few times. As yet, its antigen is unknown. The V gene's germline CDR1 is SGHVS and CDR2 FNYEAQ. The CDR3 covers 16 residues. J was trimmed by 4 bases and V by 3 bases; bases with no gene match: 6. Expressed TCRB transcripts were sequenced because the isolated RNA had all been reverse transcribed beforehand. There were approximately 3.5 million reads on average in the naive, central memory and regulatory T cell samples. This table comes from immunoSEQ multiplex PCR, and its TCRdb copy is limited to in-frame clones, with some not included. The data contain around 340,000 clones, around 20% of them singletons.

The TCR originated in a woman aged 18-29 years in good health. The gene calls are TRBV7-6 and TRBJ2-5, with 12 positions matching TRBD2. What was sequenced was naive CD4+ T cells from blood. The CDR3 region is CASSFTSGRISETQYF. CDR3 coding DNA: TGTGCCAGCAGCTTCACTAGCGGGAGGATCTCAGAGACCCAGTACTTC.